The source of this TCR beta chain is a study of shared clonotypes between healthy human individuals. The method was immunoSEQ multiplex PCR; TCRdb's version includes in-frame clones alone and lacks a portion of them. The table includes hundreds of thousands of clones, about 78% detected once. This CDR3 region has 16 residues. Germline V lookup: CDR1 SGHAT, CDR2 FQNNGV. V was shortened by 5 bases and J by 2 bases, with 19 bases between the two germline ends. The source material was memory CD4+ T cells sorted from blood. Subset noted: CD45RA-negative fraction. This chain joins TRBV11-2 and TRBJ2-7; maybe TRBD2 (6 bases). The origin of this receptor is a woman aged 25-40 years in good health. Here the CDR3 reads CASSLRERKLTYEQYF. CDR3 sequence (DNA): TGTGCCAGCAGCCTACGGGAGAGGAAACTTACCTACGAGCAGTACTTC.